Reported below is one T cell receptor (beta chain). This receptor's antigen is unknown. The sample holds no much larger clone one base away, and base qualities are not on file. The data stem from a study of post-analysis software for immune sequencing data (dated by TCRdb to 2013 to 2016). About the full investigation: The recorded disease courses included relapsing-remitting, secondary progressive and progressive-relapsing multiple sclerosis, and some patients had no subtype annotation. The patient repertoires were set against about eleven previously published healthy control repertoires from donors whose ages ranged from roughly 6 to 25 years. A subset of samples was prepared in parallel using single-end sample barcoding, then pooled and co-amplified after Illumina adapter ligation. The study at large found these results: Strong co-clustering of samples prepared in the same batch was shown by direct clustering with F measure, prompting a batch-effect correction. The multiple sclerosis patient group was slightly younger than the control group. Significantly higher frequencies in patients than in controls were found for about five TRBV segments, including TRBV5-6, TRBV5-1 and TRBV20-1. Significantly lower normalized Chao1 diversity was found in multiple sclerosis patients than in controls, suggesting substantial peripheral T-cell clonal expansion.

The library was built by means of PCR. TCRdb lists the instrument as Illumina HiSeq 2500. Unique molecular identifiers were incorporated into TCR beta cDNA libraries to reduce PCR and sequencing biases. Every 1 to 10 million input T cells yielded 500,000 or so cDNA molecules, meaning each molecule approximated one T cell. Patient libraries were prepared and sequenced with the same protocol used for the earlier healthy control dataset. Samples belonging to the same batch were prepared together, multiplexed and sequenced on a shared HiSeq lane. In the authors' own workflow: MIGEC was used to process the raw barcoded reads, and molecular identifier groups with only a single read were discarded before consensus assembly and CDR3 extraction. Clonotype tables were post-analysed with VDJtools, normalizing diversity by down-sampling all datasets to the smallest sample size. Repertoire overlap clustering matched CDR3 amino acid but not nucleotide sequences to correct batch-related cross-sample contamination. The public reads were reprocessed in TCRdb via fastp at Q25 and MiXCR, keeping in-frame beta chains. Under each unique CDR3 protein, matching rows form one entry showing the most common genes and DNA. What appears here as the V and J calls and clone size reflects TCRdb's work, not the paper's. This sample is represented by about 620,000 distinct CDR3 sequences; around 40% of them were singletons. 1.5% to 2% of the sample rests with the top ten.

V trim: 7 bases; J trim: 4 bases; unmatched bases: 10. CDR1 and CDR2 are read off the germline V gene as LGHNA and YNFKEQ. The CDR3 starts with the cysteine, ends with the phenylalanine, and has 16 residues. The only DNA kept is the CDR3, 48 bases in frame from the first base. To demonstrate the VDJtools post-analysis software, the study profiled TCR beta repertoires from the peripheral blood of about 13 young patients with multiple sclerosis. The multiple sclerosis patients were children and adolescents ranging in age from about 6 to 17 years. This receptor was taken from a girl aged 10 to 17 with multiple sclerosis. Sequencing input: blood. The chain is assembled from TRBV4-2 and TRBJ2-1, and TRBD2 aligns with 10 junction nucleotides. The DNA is TGTGCCAGCACCCCGACACCGACTAGCGGGTACAATGAGCAGTTCTTC. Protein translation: CASTPTPTSGYNEQFF.